One sample yielded the 17 T cell receptor beta chains listed below, sequenced in a study of OX40 agonist ivuxolimab in advanced cancers. Only in-frame clones appear in the TCRdb table, and some are missing; sequencing was by immunoSEQ multiplex PCR. This table has tens of thousands of clones, 81% appearing once. Specimen: CD4+ or CD8+ T cells sorted from blood, collected in a trial of the OX40 agonist ivuxolimab. The origin of the receptors is an adult with an advanced solid tumor such as melanoma, head and neck, liver or kidney cancer.

This rearrangement joins TRBV6-6 to TRBJ2-2; TRBD1 matches 10 bases. CDR3 length equals 16 residues. J was trimmed by 2 bases and V by 5 bases; bases with no gene match: 5. Germline V gene data show CDR1 as MNHNY and CDR2 as SVGAGI (reference sequence). The CDR3 region is CASSRQGAGNTGELFF. CDR3 nucleotide sequence: TGTGCCAGCAGTAGACAGGGGGCGGGCAACACCGGGGAGCTGTTTTTT.

The chain has TRBV11-2 and TRBJ2-5, with D maybe TRBD1 (5 bases). Germline loops: CDR1 SGHAT, CDR2 FQNNGV. The CDR3 spans 14 residues. Trimming took off 2 bases at V and 7 bases at J, with 14 bases between the two ends. CDR3 sequence reads: CASSLLGRDVTQYF. The CDR3 DNA reads as TGTGCCAGCAGCTTATTGGGCAGGGATGTGACCCAGTACTTC.

The chain has TRBV4-1 and TRBJ2-1, with unresolved D. The length of the CDR3 is 13 residues. Germline assignment: CDR1 MGHRA and CDR2 YSYEKL. V was pared by 1 base and J by 7 bases, with 8 bases between. In nucleotides, the CDR3 is TGCGCCAGCAGCCAAGCTTCCGAGAATGAGCAGTTCTTC. It specifies CASSQASENEQFF.

The CDR3 DNA is TGTGCCAGCAGTGTTGTTATGAGCGGGGGGGCGCCCGTAGCAGATACGCAGTATTTT. It translates to CASSVVMSGGAPVADTQYF. The chain carries TRBV6-1 and TRBJ2-3; 10 positions match TRBD2. J gave up 4 bases and V 4 bases, and 17 bases lay outside the gene matches. Germline V gene lookup returns CDR1 MNHNS and CDR2 SASEGT. The CDR3 has 19 residues.

This clone appeared a single time. This chain joins TRBV5-4 and TRBJ2-7; perhaps D is TRBD1 or TRBD2 (5 bases each). Germline assignment: CDR1 SGHNT and CDR2 YYREEE (reference sequence). Trimming removed 0 bases from V and 5 bases from J, with 18 bases in between. The CDR3 is 16 residues long. The DNA of the CDR3 is TGTGCCAGCAGCTTGGCCGGGGCTAGGCGACCCGACGAGCAGTACTTC. It encodes CASSLAGARRPDEQYF.

Comment on this clone: Other DNA sequences in the sample encode the same CDR3. The V and J genes are TRBV14 and TRBJ1-1; 8 bases are a match to TRBD1. Trimming at V came to 4 bases and at J to 2 bases, leaving 6 bases not matched to a gene. CDR1 and CDR2 (germline): SGHDN, FVKESK. The CDR3 extends over 15 amino acids. CDR3 loop: CASSLRTGRNTEAFF. The CDR3 DNA is TGTGCCAGCAGCCTCCGGACAGGGCGAAACACTGAAGCTTTCTTT.

The gene calls are TRBV7-9 and TRBJ2-3; D may be TRBD2 (6 bases). The V end lost 2 bases, the J end lost 1 base, and 7 bases lay between the germline ends. Germline CDR1 is SEHNR and CDR2 is FQNEAQ (reference sequence). There are 14 residues in the CDR3. The CDR3 is CASSLTGGTDTQYF. As DNA, the CDR3 is TGTGCCAGCAGCTTAACGGGGGGCACAGATACGCAGTATTTT.

With respect to this clone: A read error may account for a junction end that differs from germline. The V gene is TRBV19, the J gene TRBJ1-1; 7 nucleotides match TRBD1. Germline assignment: CDR1 LNHDA and CDR2 SQIVND (reference sequence). The CDR3 spans 13 residues. CDR3 in DNA: TGTGCCAGCAGTACGACAGGGAGGGAGAGGGCTTTCTTT. Its protein is CASSTTGRERAFF.

The chain combines TRBV12-5 with TRBJ1-3; D perhaps matches TRBD1 (6 bases). Germline lookup yields CDR1 LGHNT and CDR2 FRNRAP. The V end lost 2 bases, the J end lost 1 base, and 9 bases lay between the germline ends. The CDR3 length is 15 residues. The CDR3: CASGLSGASGNTIYF. The CDR3 coding sequence is TGTGCTAGTGGTTTGTCAGGGGCGTCTGGAAACACCATATATTTT.

The chain links TRBV11-1 to TRBJ2-7; TRBD2 is a possible D gene (6 bases). V dropped 3 bases and J dropped 2 bases, with 14 bases sitting between them. The germline V gene encodes CDR1 SGHAT and CDR2 FQDESV (reference sequence). The CDR3 runs 15 residues. As DNA, the CDR3 is TGTGCCAGCAGCTTGAGAAGGCGGGGCCCCTACGAGCAGTACTTC. It specifies CASSLRRRGPYEQYF.

CDR3: CASSPGDRGYRDTEAFF. The CDR3 DNA is TGTGCCAGCAGCCCAGGGGACAGGGGGTATAGGGACACTGAAGCTTTCTTT. The chain combines TRBV7-9 with TRBJ1-1, with TRBD1 matching over 11 bases. Germline-derived CDR1 and CDR2 are SEHNR and FQNEAQ (reference sequence). The junction had 11 bases not matched to a gene; V was cut back by 5 bases and J by 3 bases. CDR3 length: 17 residues.

The gene calls are TRBV19 and TRBJ1-3, with D possibly being TRBD1 (5 bases). The CDR3 consists of 14 residues. Trimming left V 6 bases short and J 4 bases short, with 13 bases between. In germline, CDR1 is LNHDA, CDR2 SQIVND (reference sequence). DNA of the CDR3: TGTGCCAGTAGCCCGACAGCGATCGGAAACACCATATATTTT. It is translated as CASSPTAIGNTIYF. The variable domain in full, completed from reference TRBV19 and TRBJ1-3, reads DGGITQSPKYLFRKEGQNVTLSCEQNLNHDAMYWYRQDPGQGLRLIYYSQIVNDFQKGDIAEGYSVSREKKESFPLTVTSAQKNPTAFYLCASSPTAIGNTIYFGEGSWLTVV.

The chain employs TRBV5-1 and TRBJ2-7; TRBD1 is a possible D gene (6 bases). The CDR3 runs 13 residues. Per the germline V gene, CDR1 is SGHRS and CDR2 is YFSETQ. V lost 4 bases and J lost 1, with 9 bases in between. The chain's CDR3 is CASSGDKSYEQYF. The CDR3 coding sequence is TGCGCCAGCAGCGGGGACAAATCCTACGAGCAGTACTTC.

This rearrangement joins TRBV4-1 to TRBJ1-1; possible D gene TRBD1, 6 bases. V gave up 1 base and J gave up 4 bases, with 16 bases separating them. The germline V gene has CDR1 MGHRA and CDR2 YSYEKL. The CDR3 spans 16 residues. The CDR3 region is CASSQGRGVASTEAFF. The CDR3 DNA follows: TGCGCCAGCAGCCAAGGGAGGGGGGTCGCTTCCACTGAAGCTTTCTTT.

The chain links TRBV9 to TRBJ2-2; no reliable D call. Germline V lookup: CDR1 SGDLS, CDR2 YYNGEE. The CDR3 runs to 16 residues. The V end lost 0 bases, the J end lost 0 bases, and 9 bases lay between the germline ends. The CDR3 coding sequence is TGTGCCAGCAGCGTAGATCCACAGCCGAACACCGGGGAGCTGTTTTTT. It codes for CASSVDPQPNTGELFF.

The V call is TRBV5-4, the J call TRBJ2-7; D may be TRBD1 (5 bases). V was shortened by 2 bases and J by 1 base, with 7 bases between the two germline ends. The CDR3 runs to 13 residues. CDR1 SGHNT and CDR2 YYREEE come from the germline V gene (reference sequence). CDR3 protein: CASSFDRSYEQYF. The CDR3 DNA sequence: TGTGCCAGCAGCTTCGACAGATCCTACGAGCAGTACTTC.

The chain combines TRBV30 with TRBJ1-6; no firm D call. V lost 4 bases to trimming and J lost 9 bases, with 13 bases between them. The germline V gene encodes CDR1 GTSNPN and CDR2 SVGIG (reference sequence). The CDR3 totals 13 residues. The CDR3 DNA reads TGTGCCTGGACCCCCGGAGGACCTTCACCCCTCCACTTT. It translates to CAWTPGGPSPLHF.